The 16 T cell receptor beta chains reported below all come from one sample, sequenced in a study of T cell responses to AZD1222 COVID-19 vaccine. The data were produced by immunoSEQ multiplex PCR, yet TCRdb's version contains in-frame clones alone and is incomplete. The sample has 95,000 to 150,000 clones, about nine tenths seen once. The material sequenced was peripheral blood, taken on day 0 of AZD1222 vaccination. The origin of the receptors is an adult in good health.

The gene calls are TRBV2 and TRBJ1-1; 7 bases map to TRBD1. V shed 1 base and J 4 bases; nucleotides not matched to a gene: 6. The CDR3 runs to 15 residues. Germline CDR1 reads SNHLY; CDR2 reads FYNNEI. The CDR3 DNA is TGTGCCAGCAGTGAAGAGGTACAGGGGCGCACTGAAGCTTTCTTT. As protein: CASSEEVQGRTEAFF.

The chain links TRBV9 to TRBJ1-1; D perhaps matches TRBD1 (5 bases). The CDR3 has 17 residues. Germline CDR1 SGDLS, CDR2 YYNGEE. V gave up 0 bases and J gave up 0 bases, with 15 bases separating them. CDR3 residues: CASSVGPLGTVNTEAFF. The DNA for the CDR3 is TGTGCCAGCAGCGTAGGTCCCCTGGGGACCGTGAACACTGAAGCTTTCTTT. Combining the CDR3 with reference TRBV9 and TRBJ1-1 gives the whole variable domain DSGVTQTPKHLITATGQRVTLRCSPRSGDLSVYWYQQSLDQGLQFLIQYYNGEERAKGNILERFSAQQFPDLHSELNLSSLELGDSALYFCASSVGPLGTVNTEAFFGQGTRLTVV.

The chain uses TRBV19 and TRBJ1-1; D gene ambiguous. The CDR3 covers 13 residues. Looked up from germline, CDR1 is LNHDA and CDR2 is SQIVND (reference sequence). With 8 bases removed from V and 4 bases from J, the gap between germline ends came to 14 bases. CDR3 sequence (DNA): TGTGCCAGTGGCCCACAATGGGGCACTGAAGCTTTCTTT. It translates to CASGPQWGTEAFF.

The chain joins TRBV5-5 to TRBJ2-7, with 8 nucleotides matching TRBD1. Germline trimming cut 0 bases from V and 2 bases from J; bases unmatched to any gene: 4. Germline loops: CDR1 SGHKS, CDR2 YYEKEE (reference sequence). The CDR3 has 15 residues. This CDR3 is CASSLEQGVAYEQYF. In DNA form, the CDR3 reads TGTGCCAGCAGCTTGGAACAGGGGGTAGCCTACGAGCAGTACTTC. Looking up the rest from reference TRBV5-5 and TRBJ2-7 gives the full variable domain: DAGVTQSPTHLIKTRGQQVTLRCSPISGHKSVSWYQQVLGQGPQFIFQYYEKEERGRGNFPDRFSARQFPNYSSELNVNALLLGDSALYLCASSLEQGVAYEQYFGPGTRLTVT.

The CDR3 sequence is CASSPSSRGREGSQPQHF. CDR3 DNA sequence: TGTGCCAGCTCACCAAGTAGTAGAGGCAGGGAAGGTAGTCAGCCCCAGCATTTT. The chain employs TRBV18 and TRBJ1-5; possibly TRBD1 for D (5 bases). The CDR3 is 18 amino acids. The ends were cut back, 2 bases at V and 6 bases at J, with 23 bases in the middle. Germline V gene lookup returns CDR1 KGHSH and CDR2 LQKENI.

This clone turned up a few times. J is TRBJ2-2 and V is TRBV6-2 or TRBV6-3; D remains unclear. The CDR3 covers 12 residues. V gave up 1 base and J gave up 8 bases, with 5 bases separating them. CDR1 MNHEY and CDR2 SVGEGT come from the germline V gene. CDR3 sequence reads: CASSYYEGELFF. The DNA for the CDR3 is TGTGCCAGCAGTTACTACGAGGGGGAGCTGTTTTTT.

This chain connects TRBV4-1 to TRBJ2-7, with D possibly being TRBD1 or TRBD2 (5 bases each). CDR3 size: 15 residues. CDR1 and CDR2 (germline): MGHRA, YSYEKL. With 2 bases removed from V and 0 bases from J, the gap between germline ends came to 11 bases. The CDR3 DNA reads TGCGCCAGCAGCCAACAGGGTACTAGCTCCTACGAGCAGTACTTC. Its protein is CASSQQGTSSYEQYF.

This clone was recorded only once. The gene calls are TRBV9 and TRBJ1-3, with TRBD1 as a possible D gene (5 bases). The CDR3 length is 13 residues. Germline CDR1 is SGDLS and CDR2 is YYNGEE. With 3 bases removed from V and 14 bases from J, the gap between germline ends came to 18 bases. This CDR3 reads CASSGLDTGRLYF. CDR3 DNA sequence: TGTGCCAGCAGCGGCTTAGATACAGGCCGCCTATATTTT.

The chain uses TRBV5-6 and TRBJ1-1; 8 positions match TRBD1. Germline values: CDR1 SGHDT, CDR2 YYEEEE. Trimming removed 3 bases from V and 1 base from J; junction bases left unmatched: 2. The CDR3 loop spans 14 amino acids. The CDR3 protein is CASSSTGGNTEAFF. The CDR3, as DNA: TGTGCCAGCAGCTCTACAGGGGGGAACACTGAAGCTTTCTTT.

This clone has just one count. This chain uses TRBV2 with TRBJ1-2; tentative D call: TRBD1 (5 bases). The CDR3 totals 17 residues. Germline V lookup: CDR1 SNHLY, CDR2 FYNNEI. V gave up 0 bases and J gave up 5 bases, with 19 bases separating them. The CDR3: CASSEAIGAPGEYGYTF. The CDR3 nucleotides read TGTGCCAGCAGTGAAGCGATAGGGGCTCCCGGAGAGTATGGCTACACCTTC.

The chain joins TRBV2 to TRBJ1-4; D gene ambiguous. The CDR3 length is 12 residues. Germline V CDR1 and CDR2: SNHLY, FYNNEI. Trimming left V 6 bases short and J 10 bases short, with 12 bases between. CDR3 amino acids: CASRDDGGKLFF. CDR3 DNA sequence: TGTGCCAGCAGGGACGACGGAGGAAAACTGTTTTTT.

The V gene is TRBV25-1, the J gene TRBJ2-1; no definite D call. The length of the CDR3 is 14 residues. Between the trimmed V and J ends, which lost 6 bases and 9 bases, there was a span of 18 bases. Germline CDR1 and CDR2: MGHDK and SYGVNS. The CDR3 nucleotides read TGTGCCAGCAGGGGGTGGGCCGTTCTGTCTGAGCAGTTCTTC. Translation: CASRGWAVLSEQFF. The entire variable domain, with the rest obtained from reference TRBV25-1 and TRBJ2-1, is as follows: EADIYQTPRYLVIGTGKKITLECSQTMGHDKMYWYQQDPGMELHLIHYSYGVNSTEKGDLSSESTVSRIRTEHFPLTLESARPSHTSQYLCASRGWAVLSEQFFGPGTRLTVL.

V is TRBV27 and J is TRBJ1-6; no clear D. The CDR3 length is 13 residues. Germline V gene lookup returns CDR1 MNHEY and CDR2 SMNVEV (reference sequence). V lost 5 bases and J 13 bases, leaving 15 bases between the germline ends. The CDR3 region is CASSGLGLRPLHF. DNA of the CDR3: TGTGCCAGCAGTGGCCTAGGGTTACGGCCCCTCCACTTT.

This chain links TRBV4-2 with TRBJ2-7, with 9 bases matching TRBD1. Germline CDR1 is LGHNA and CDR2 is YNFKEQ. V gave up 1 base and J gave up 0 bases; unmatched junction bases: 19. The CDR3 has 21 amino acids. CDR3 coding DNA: TGTGCCAGCAGCCAAGCTCTCCTGGGACAGGGAACTGTCGGAAGCTCCTACGAGCAGTACTTC. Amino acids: CASSQALLGQGTVGSSYEQYF.

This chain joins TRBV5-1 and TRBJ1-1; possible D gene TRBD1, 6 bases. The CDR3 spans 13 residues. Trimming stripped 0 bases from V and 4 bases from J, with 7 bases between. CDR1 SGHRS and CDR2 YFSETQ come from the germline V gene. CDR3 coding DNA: TGCGCCAGCAGCTTGGAGGGGGGCACTGAAGCTTTCTTT. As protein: CASSLEGGTEAFF.

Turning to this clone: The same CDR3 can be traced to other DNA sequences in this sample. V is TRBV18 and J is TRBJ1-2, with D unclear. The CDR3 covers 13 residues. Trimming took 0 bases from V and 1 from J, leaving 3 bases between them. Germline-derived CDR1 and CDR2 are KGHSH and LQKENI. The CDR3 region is CASSPPFNYGYTF. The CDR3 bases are TGTGCCAGCTCACCACCCTTTAACTATGGCTACACCTTC.